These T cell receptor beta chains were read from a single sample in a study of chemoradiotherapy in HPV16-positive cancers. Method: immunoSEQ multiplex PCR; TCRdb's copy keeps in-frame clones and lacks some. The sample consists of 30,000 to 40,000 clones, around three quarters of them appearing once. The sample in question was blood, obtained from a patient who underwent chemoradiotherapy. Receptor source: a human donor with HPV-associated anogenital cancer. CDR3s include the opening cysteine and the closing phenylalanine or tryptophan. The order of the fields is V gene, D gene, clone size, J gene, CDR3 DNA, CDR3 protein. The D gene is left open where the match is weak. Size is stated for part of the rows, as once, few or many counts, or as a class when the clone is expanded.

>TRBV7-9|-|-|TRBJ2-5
TGTGCCAGCAGCCCACAGACAGGCCAAGAGACCCAGTACTTC
CASSPQTGQETQYF
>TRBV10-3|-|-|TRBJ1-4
TGTGCCATCAGCCGCGGGCGGACCAGTGCAACTAATGAAAAACTGTTTTTT
CAISRGRTSATNEKLFF
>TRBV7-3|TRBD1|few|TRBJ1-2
TGTGCCAGCAGCGAGGGACAGCTCAACTATGGCTACACCTTC
CASSEGQLNYGYTF
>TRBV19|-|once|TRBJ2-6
TGTGCCAGTAGACATGCGGGCTCTGGGGCCAACGTCCTGACTTTC
CASRHAGSGANVLTF
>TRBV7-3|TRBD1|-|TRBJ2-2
TGTGCCAGCAGCTACGGGACAGGGCTCAACACCGGGGAGCTGTTTTTT
CASSYGTGLNTGELFF
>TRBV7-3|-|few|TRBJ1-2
TGTGCCAGCAGCTTAGCAGGGCCGCGGGATGCTGGCTACACCTTC
CASSLAGPRDAGYTF
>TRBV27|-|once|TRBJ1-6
TGTGCCAGCAGTGATGACTCCTATAATTCACCCCTCCACTTT
CASSDDSYNSPLHF
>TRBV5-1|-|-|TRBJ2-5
TGCGCCAGCAGCCTGATAAGGCGGACTAATCAAGAGACCCAGTACTTC
CASSLIRRTNQETQYF
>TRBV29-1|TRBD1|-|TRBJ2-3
TGCAGCGTGAAGGACAGGGGGCAGGTAGATACGCAGTATTTT
CSVKDRGQVDTQYF
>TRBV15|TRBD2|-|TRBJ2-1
TGTGCCACCAGCAGAGTTAGCGGGGGCGCTTACAATGAGCAGTTCTTC
CATSRVSGGAYNEQFF
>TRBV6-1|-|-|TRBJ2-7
TGTGCCAGCAGTGAGGGCAGGGAGGTGGACGAGCAGTACTTC
CASSEGREVDEQYF
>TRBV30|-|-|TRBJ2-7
TGTGCCTGGCAGGGCCCCTACGAGCAGTACTTC
CAWQGPYEQYF
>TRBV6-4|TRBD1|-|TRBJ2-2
TGTGCCAGCAGCGGGACAGCCCCAGGCGGGGAGCTGTTTTTT
CASSGTAPGGELFF
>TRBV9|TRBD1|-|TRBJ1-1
TGTGCCAGCAGCGAGGTATACAGGGGACGGACTGAAGCTTTCTTT
CASSEVYRGRTEAFF
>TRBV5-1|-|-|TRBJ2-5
TGCGCCAGCAGGCAAATCGGGGAGACCCAGTACTTC
CASRQIGETQYF